One sample yielded the 23 T cell receptor beta chains listed below, sequenced in a study of cytomegalovirus exposure and HLA in healthy donors. TCRdb's table, derived via immunoSEQ multiplex PCR, lists solely in-frame clones and lacks some. Here the sample spans roughly 70,000 clones, roughly 96% being singletons. Input material: PBMCs. All receptors come from a man younger than 35 in good health and CMV-seronegative.

CDR3 loop: CASSLGTGWTEAFF. In nucleotides, the CDR3 is TGCGCCAGCAGCCTCGGGACAGGGTGGACTGAAGCTTTCTTT. J is TRBJ1-1 and V is TRBV4-1, with 9 bases identical to TRBD1. With V trimmed by 4 bases and J by 5 bases, 5 bases remained unmatched. The germline CDR1 and CDR2 sequences are MGHRA and YSYEKL. This CDR3 region has 14 residues.

The chain couples TRBV6-5 to TRBJ2-7; tentative D call: TRBD1 (5 bases). This CDR3 comprises 14 residues. Germline values: CDR1 MNHEY, CDR2 SVGAGI. V was cut by 6 bases and J by 1 base, with 13 bases left in between. The CDR3 loop is CASSPFQGSYEQYF. The CDR3 region has the DNA TGTGCCAGCAGCCCTTTCCAGGGTTCCTACGAGCAGTACTTC.

This clone was detected only once. The chain couples TRBV18 to TRBJ1-1, with TRBD1 matching over 7 bases. Germline-derived CDR1 and CDR2 are KGHSH and LQKENI. The CDR3 has 16 amino acids. V was pared by 0 bases and J by 3 bases, with 7 bases of the junction left unmatched. The CDR3, as DNA: TGTGCCAGCTCACCACCGGTTAGGGGGCTATACACTGAAGCTTTCTTT. Its translation: CASSPPVRGLYTEAFF.

The rearrangement uses TRBV28 and TRBJ2-7; tentatively, D is TRBD2 (6 bases). The V end was cut by 3 bases, the J end by 3 bases, with 12 bases between. Germline CDR1 reads MDHEN; CDR2 reads SYDVKM. This CDR3 spans 14 amino acids. The CDR3 bases are TGTGCCAGCAGTTTGCGGGACTCTGTCTACGAGCAGTACTTC. It specifies CASSLRDSVYEQYF.

J is TRBJ1-3 and V is TRBV2; D gene unclear. Germline CDR1 SNHLY, CDR2 FYNNEI. V shed 6 bases and J shed 0 bases, with 15 bases lying between them. CDR3 length equals 16 residues. The CDR3 region has the DNA TGTGCCAGCAGGGGAGCCTCGGTTCGCTCTGGAAACACCATATATTTT. Its translation is CASRGASVRSGNTIYF.

This rearrangement joins TRBV21-1 to TRBJ2-5; the table calls TRBD1, which could not be checked here. TRBV21-1 is flagged as a pseudogene. There are 14 residues in the CDR3. CDR3 bases: TGTGCCAGCAGCAAAGGGAACAGGGCTGAGACCCAGTACTTC. Protein product: CASSKGNRAETQYF.

The CDR3 region is CASSTYSGSYEQYF. In DNA, the CDR3 is TGTGCCAGCAGCACCTATAGCGGGAGCTACGAGCAGTACTTC. This chain joins TRBV5-4 and TRBJ2-7; 9 bases map to TRBD2. With V trimmed by 4 bases and J by 3 bases, 5 bases remained unmatched. Germline CDR1 is SGHNT and CDR2 is YYREEE (reference sequence). CDR3 length equals 14 residues.

The chain carries TRBV7-9 and TRBJ1-1, with D possibly TRBD1 on 5 matching bases. The CDR3 runs to 14 residues. V gave up 1 base and J gave up 3 bases, with 9 bases separating them. Per germline, CDR1 SEHNR and CDR2 FQNEAQ (reference sequence). This chain's CDR3 is CASSLGGAYTEAFF. CDR3 coding DNA: TGTGCCAGCAGCTTAGGCGGGGCGTACACTGAAGCTTTCTTT.

This chain joins TRBV5-4 and TRBJ1-1; possible D gene TRBD1, 5 bases. Germline V gene lookup returns CDR1 SGHNT and CDR2 YYREEE (reference sequence). The V end was cut by 4 bases, the J end by 0 bases, with 10 bases between. The CDR3 has 14 amino acids. The CDR3 DNA is TGTGCCAGCAGCGGGGCAGCGCTGAACACTGAAGCTTTCTTT. This gives the protein CASSGAALNTEAFF.

This chain links TRBV11-2 with TRBJ2-2; TRBD1 is a possible D gene (5 bases). The CDR3 is 13 residues long. V was pared by 7 bases and J by 5 bases, with 11 bases between. Germline V gene data show CDR1 as SGHAT and CDR2 as FQNNGV. CDR3 nucleotides: TGTGCCAGCATCATTAGGGGTACCGGGGAGCTGTTTTTT. It yields the protein CASIIRGTGELFF. Using reference TRBV11-2 and TRBJ2-2 for the parts outside the CDR3, the full variable domain is EAGVAQSPRYKIIEKRQSVAFWCNPISGHATLYWYQQILGQGPKLLIQFQNNGVVDDSQLPKDRFSAERLKGVDSTLKIQPAKLEDSAVYLCASIIRGTGELFFGEGSRLTVL.

Only a few counts were recorded for this clone. The chain couples TRBV7-9 to TRBJ2-3; TRBD1 matches at 9 bases. This CDR3 contains 15 residues. V shed 1 base, J shed 2 bases, and the junction held 1 base outside the gene matches. Germline-derived CDR1 and CDR2 are SEHNR and FQNEAQ (reference sequence). The CDR3, as DNA: TGTGCCAGCAGCTTAGGGACAGGGGACACAGATACGCAGTATTTT. It encodes CASSLGTGDTDTQYF.

The CDR3 coding sequence is TGTGCCAGCAGTTTAGGGGCAGGGGGCGCAGATACGCAGTATTTT. Translating it yields CASSLGAGGADTQYF. J is TRBJ2-3 and V is TRBV27; 8 bases line up with TRBD1. The CDR3 covers 15 residues. Germline CDR1 is MNHEY and CDR2 is SMNVEV (reference sequence). The V segment lost 2 bases and the J segment 4 bases; nucleotides outside the gene matches: 5.

J is TRBJ2-3 and V is TRBV9, with 7 nucleotides matching TRBD1. The CDR3 is made up of 15 amino acids. Germline V gene lookup returns CDR1 SGDLS and CDR2 YYNGEE. J was trimmed by 1 base and V by 0 bases; bases with no gene match: 2. CDR3 sequence: CASSVAGGGTDTQYF. The CDR3 DNA follows: TGTGCCAGCAGCGTAGCAGGGGGAGGCACAGATACGCAGTATTTT. Using reference TRBV9 and TRBJ2-3 for the parts outside the CDR3, the full variable domain is DSGVTQTPKHLITATGQRVTLRCSPRSGDLSVYWYQQSLDQGLQFLIQYYNGEERAKGNILERFSAQQFPDLHSELNLSSLELGDSALYFCASSVAGGGTDTQYFGPGTRLTVL.

This clone was seen just once. The rearrangement joins TRBV10-3 to TRBJ2-7; 10 positions agree with TRBD1. The CDR3 has 15 residues. Germline V gene sequence: CDR1 ENHRY, CDR2 SYGVKD. V dropped 9 bases and J dropped 4; count of bases not matched to a gene: 12. Here the CDR3 DNA reads TGTGCCATTACGACGACAGGGGGCGGAAGGTACGAGCAGTACTTC. It is translated as CAITTTGGGRYEQYF.

The chain employs TRBV7-6 and TRBJ2-6; 8 positions agree with TRBD2. Losses at the gene ends were 7 bases for V and 3 bases for J; bases not matched to a gene: 8. Germline values: CDR1 SGHVS, CDR2 FNYEAQ. The CDR3 covers 16 residues. CDR3 in DNA: TGTGCCAGCACCCACCCCGGGAGGGATGGGGCCAACGTCCTGACTTTC. It is translated as CASTHPGRDGANVLTF.

The chain joins TRBV7-9 to TRBJ2-5; a possible D gene is TRBD1 (5 bases). This CDR3 contains 14 residues. Germline V gene lookup returns CDR1 SEHNR and CDR2 FQNEAQ (reference sequence). Trimming left V 4 bases short and J 0 bases short, with 9 bases between. CDR3 in amino acids: CASSYTTDQETQYF. The CDR3 DNA sequence: TGTGCCAGCAGCTACACGACAGACCAAGAGACCCAGTACTTC.

The V call is TRBV9, the J call TRBJ2-2; D is ambiguous. This CDR3 spans 15 amino acids. Germline CDR1 SGDLS, CDR2 YYNGEE. V was trimmed by 1 base and J by 1 base, leaving 8 bases between them. DNA for the CDR3: TGTGCCAGCAGCGTAATTCCAGAGAACACCGGGGAGCTGTTTTTT. Its translation is CASSVIPENTGELFF.

The chain carries TRBV6-6 and TRBJ1-1, with 10 bases aligning to TRBD1. The CDR3 runs to 13 residues. CDR1 MNHNY and CDR2 SVGAGI come from the germline V gene (reference sequence). Trimming took 7 bases from V and 7 from J; bases not matched to a gene: 6. Here the CDR3 DNA reads TGTGCCAGCAAAGACAGGGGGCAGAGTGAAGCTTTCTTT. Its translation is CASKDRGQSEAFF.

The V and J genes are TRBV19 and TRBJ1-1, with 8 bases fitting TRBD1. Germline assignment: CDR1 LNHDA and CDR2 SQIVND (reference sequence). This CDR3 is built from 13 residues. J was trimmed by 5 bases and V by 6 bases; bases with no gene match: 5. The CDR3, as DNA: TGTGCCAGTAGCCGGACAGGGAGGACTGAAGCTTTCTTT. As protein: CASSRTGRTEAFF.

This clone was detected only once. V is TRBV7-2 and J is TRBJ1-5, with D possibly being TRBD1 (5 bases). Germline V gives CDR1 SGHTA, CDR2 FQGNSA. This CDR3 is 13 amino acids long. V was pared by 5 bases and J by 5 bases, with 10 bases between. For the CDR3, the DNA is TGTGCCAGCAGCCAGGGATCCCATCAGCCCCAGCATTTT. It encodes CASSQGSHQPQHF.

The rearrangement joins TRBV19 to TRBJ1-2; D is unclear. V was cut by 1 base and J by 6 bases, with 15 bases left in between. The CDR3 consists of 15 residues. Germline V CDR1 and CDR2: LNHDA, SQIVND (reference sequence). Here the CDR3 reads CASSIAGSPRDGYTF. Here the CDR3 DNA reads TGTGCCAGTAGTATAGCCGGGAGCCCTAGGGATGGCTACACCTTC.

Concerning this clone: Other DNA sequences in this specimen translate into the identical CDR3. The chain combines TRBV30 with TRBJ2-6; the D gene is possibly TRBD2 (6 bases). The germline V gene encodes CDR1 GTSNPN and CDR2 SVGIG (reference sequence). Trimming left V 8 bases short and J 4 bases short, with 12 bases between. This CDR3 contains 13 residues. CDR3 sequence: CAQDRGGANVLTF. The CDR3 DNA is TGTGCCCAAGACCGGGGGGGGGCCAACGTCCTGACTTTC.

The chain links TRBV28 to TRBJ1-5; D is possibly TRBD1 (6 bases). In germline, CDR1 is MDHEN, CDR2 SYDVKM. This CDR3 is 15 amino acids long. Trimming pared 6 bases from V and 3 bases from J, leaving 15 bases between. The CDR3 reads CASSAAGQPNQPQHF. CDR3 bases: TGTGCCAGCAGCGCCGCTGGACAGCCCAATCAGCCCCAGCATTTT.